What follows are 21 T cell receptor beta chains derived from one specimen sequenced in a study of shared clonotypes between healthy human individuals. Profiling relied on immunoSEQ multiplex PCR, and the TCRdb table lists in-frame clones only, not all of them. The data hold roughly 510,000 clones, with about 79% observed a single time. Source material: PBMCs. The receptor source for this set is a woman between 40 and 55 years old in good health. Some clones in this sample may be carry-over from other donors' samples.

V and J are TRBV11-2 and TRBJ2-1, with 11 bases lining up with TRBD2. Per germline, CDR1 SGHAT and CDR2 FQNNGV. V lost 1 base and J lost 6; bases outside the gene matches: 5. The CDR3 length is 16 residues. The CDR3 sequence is CASSLVHSGRVNEQFF. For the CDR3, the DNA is TGTGCCAGCAGCTTAGTGCATAGCGGGAGGGTCAATGAGCAGTTCTTC.

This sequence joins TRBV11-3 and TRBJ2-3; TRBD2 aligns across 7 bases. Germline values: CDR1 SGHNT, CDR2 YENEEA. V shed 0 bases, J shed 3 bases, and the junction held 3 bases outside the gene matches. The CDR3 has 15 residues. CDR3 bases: TGTGCCAGCAGCTTAGAGGGAGGGTCGACAGATACGCAGTATTTT. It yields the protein CASSLEGGSTDTQYF.

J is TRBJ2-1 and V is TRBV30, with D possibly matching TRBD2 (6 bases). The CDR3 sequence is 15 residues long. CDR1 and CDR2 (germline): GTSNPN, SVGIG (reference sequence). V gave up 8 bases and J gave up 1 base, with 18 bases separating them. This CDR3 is CAPKEGGSSYNEQFF. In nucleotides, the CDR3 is TGTGCCCCCAAGGAGGGAGGATCTTCCTACAATGAGCAGTTCTTC. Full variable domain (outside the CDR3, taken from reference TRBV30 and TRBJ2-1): SQTIHQWPATLVQPVGSPLSLECTVEGTSNPNLYWYRQAAGRGLQLLFYSVGIGQISSEVPQNLSASRPQDRQFILSSKKLLLSDSGFYLCAPKEGGSSYNEQFFGPGTRLTVL.

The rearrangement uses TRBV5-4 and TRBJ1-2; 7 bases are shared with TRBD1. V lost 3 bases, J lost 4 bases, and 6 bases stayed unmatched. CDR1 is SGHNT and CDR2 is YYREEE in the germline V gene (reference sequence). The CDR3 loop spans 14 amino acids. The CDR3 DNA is TGTGCCAGCAGCTCAGGGACAGTTCCCTATGGCTACACCTTC. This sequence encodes CASSSGTVPYGYTF.

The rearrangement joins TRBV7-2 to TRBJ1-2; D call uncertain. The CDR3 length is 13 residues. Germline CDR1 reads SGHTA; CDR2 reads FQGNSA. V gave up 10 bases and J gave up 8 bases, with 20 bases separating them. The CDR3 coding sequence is TGTGCCATCACTTCAGGCGGGAGGAAGGGCTACACCTTC. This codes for CAITSGGRKGYTF.

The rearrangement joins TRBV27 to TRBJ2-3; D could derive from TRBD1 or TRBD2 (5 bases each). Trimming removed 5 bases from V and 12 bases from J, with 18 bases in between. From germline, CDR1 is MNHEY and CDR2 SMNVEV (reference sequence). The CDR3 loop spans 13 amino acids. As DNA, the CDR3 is TGTGCCAGCAGTCAAGGGACCGCCGGGGTTCAGTATTTT. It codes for CASSQGTAGVQYF.

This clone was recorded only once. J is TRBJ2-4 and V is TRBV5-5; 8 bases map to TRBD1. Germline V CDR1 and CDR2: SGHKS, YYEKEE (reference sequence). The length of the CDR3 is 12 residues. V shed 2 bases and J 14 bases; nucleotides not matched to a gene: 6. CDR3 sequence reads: CASSLPPGQEYF. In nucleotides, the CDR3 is TGTGCCAGCAGCTTACCTCCGGGACAGGAGTACTTC.

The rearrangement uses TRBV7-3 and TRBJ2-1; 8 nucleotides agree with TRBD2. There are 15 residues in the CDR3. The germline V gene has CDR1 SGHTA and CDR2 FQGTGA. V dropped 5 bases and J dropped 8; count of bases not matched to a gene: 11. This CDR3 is CASSREAGDSDEQFF. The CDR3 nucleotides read TGTGCCAGCAGCAGAGAAGCGGGAGATAGCGATGAGCAGTTCTTC.

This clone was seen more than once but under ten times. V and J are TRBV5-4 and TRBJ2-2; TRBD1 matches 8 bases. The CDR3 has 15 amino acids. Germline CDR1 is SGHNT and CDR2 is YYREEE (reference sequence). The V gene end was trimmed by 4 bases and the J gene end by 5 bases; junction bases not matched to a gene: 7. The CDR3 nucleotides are TGTGCCAGCAGCCTGGGACAGGAAGAGACCGGGGAGCTGTTTTTT. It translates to CASSLGQEETGELFF.

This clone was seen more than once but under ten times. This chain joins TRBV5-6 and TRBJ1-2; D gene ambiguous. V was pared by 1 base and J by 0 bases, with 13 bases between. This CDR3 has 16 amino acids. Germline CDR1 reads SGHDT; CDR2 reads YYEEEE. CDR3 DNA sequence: TGTGCCAGCAGCTTGCCCCCCCAACATTCTAACTATGGCTACACCTTC. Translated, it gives CASSLPPQHSNYGYTF.

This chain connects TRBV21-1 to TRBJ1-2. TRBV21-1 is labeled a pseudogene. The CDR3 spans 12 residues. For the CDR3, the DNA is TGTGCCAGCAGCAAAGGGAGCTATGGCTACACCTTC. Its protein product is CASSKGSYGYTF.

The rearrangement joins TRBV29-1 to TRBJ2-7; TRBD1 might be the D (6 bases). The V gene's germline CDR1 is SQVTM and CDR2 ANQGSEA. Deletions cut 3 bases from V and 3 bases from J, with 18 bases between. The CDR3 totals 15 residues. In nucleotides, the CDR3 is TGCAGCGTTGACGGCGTGCCCGGACAGAGCTACGAGCAGTACTTC. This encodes CSVDGVPGQSYEQYF.

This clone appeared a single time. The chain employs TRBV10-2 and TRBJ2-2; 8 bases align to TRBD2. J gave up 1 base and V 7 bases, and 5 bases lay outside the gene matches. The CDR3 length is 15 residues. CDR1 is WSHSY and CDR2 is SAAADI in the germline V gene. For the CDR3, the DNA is TGCGCCAGCATACGGGGACTAGGGAACACCGGGGAGCTGTTTTTT. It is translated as CASIRGLGNTGELFF.

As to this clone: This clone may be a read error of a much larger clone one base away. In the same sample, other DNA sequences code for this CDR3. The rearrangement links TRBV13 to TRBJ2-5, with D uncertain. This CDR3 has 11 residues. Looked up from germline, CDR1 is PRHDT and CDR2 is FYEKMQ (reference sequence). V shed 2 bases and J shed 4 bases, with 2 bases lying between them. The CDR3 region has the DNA TGTGCCAGCAGCTTACGAGAGACCCAGTACTTC. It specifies CASSLRETQYF.

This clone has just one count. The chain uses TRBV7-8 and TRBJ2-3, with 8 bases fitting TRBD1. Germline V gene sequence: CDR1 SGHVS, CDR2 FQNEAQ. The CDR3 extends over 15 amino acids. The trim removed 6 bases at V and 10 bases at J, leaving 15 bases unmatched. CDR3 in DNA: TGTGCCAGCAGTCCGGACAGGGCCCTTAAAATGGCGCAGTATTTT. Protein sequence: CASSPDRALKMAQYF.

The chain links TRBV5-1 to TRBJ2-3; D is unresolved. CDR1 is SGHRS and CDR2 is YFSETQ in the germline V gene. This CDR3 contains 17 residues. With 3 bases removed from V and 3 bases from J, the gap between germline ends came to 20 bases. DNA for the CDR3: TGCGCCAGCAGCTCCCGCGGCACCGGGTTTGAGACAGATACGCAGTATTTT. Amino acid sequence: CASSSRGTGFETDTQYF.

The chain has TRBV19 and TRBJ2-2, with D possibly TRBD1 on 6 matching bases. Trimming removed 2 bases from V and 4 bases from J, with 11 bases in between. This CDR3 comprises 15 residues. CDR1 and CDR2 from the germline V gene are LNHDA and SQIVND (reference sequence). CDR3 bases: TGTGCCAGTAGTATAACAGGGCTTCCCACCGGGGAGCTGTTTTTT. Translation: CASSITGLPTGELFF.

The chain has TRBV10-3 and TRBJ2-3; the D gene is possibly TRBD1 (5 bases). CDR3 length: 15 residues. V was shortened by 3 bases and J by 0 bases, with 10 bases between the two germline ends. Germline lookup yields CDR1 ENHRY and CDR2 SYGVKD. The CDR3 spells CAISEYQGSTDTQYF. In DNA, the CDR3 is TGTGCCATCAGTGAATATCAGGGTAGCACAGATACGCAGTATTTT.

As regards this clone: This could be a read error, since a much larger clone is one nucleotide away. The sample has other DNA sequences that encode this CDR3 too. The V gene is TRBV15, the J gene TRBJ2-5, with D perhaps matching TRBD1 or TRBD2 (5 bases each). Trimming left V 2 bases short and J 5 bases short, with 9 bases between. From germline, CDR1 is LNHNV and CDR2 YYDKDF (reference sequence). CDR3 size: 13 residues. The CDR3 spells CATSRQGGETQYF. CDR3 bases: TGTGCCACCAGCAGACAGGGCGGGGAGACCCAGTACTTC.

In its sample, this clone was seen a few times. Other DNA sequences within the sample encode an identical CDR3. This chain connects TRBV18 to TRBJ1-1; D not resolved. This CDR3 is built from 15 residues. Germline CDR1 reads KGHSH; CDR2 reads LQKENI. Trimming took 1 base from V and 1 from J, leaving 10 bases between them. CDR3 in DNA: TGTGCCAGCTCACCACAGAAGGGAGCGAACACTGAAGCTTTCTTT. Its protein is CASSPQKGANTEAFF. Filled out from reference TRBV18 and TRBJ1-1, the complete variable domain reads NAGVMQNPRHLVRRRGQEARLRCSPMKGHSHVYWYRQLPEEGLKFMVYLQKENIIDESGMPKERFSAEFPKEGPSILRIQQVVRGDSAAYFCASSPQKGANTEAFFGQGTRLTVV.

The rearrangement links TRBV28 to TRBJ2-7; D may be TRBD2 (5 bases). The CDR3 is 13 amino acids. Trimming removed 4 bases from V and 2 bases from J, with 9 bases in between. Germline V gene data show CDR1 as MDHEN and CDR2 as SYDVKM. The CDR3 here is CASSSSGTYEQYF. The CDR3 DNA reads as TGTGCCAGCAGTTCCAGCGGAACCTACGAGCAGTACTTC.